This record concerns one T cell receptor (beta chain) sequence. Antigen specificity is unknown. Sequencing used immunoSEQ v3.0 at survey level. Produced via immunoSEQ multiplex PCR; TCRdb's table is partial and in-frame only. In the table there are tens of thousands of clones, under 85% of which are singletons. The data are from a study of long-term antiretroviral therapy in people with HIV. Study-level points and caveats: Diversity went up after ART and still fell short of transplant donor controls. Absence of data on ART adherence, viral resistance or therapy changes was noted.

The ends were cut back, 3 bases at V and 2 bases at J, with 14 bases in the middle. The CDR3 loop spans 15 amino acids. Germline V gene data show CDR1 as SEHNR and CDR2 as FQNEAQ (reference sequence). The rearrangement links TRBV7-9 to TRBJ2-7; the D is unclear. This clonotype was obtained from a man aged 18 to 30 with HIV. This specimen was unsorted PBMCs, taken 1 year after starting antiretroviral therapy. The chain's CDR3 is CASSFWVGDPYEQYF. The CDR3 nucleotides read TGTGCCAGCAGCTTTTGGGTGGGTGACCCCTACGAGCAGTACTTC.